This T cell receptor (beta chain) stems from a study of cytomegalovirus exposure and HLA in healthy donors. Study findings and constraints: Three CMV-associated chains proved CMV antigen-specific in vitro. Previously analyzed data showed that most TCR beta V segments were productive at a frequency of about 87% or about 30%. A missense variant in DCLRE1C was later tied to TCR beta V- and J-gene trimming.

In regard to this clone: No antigen is known for it.

Germline V gene lookup returns CDR1 ENHRY and CDR2 SYGVKD. This CDR3 comprises 14 residues. The V and J ends lost 10 bases and 6 bases respectively, with 18 bases between them. PCR primers comprised 60 Vbeta and 13 Jbeta primers. Libraries were prepared by immunoSEQ multiplex PCR; TCRdb keeps only in-frame clonotypes and omits some of them. The repertoire table contains approximately 190,000 clones. This cohort consisted of healthy bone marrow donors. What was sequenced was PBMCs. The chain joins TRBV10-3 to TRBJ2-2; D perhaps matches TRBD2 (5 bases). The source of this sequence is a man aged 30 to 39 in good health and CMV-seronegative. The DNA of the CDR3 is TGTGCCACGAGCGGAGCGATATTGCCCGGGGAGCTGTTTTTT. This encodes CATSGAILPGELFF.